This TCR beta chain comes out of a study of blood T cells in healthy people across ages. Per sample, a minimum of 7 million PBMCs were isolated. The use of a sample-barcoded 5' primer and a J-beta primer mix characterized a second PCR of roughly 6 to 11 cycles. Each sample yielded at least 3 million CDR3-containing paired-end reads. TCRdb passed the 5' RACE reads through MiXCR, listing each CDR3 protein once. Among 1.5 million to 2 million distinct CDR3 sequences listed, 49% were seen once. General study results and limits: Unsorted PBMC material precluded a definitive naive versus antigen-experienced comparison.

Worth noting for this clonotype: Antigen unknown.

Sequenced: blood. This TCR was sampled from a woman in her thirties or forties in good health.

CDR3 protein: CASRRAGRDYYGYTF. For the CDR3, the DNA is TGTGCCAGCCGAAGGGCAGGGAGGGATTACTATGGCTACACCTTC. This chain links TRBV13 with TRBJ1-2, with TRBD1 as a possible D gene (5 bases). The CDR3 has 15 residues. The germline V gene encodes CDR1 PRHDT and CDR2 FYEKMQ (reference sequence). V lost 8 bases and J 3 bases, leaving 19 bases between the germline ends.